This is a list of T cell receptor beta chains from one sample in a study of cytomegalovirus exposure and HLA in healthy donors. The protocol was immunoSEQ multiplex PCR, while the TCRdb copy is restricted to in-frame clones and leaves out a portion. In the table there are about 140,000 clones, 60% to 80% of which are singletons. The sequenced sample consisted of PBMCs. These receptors originate from a woman between 40 and 50 years old in good health and CMV-seronegative. CDR3s include the opening cysteine and the closing phenylalanine or tryptophan.

V gene	J gene	CDR3 protein
TRBV7-9	TRBJ2-1	CASRGWVGHNEQFF
TRBV6-5	TRBJ1-6	CASGGGSPNSPLHF
TRBV18	TRBJ2-7	CASSPPGTSGGQEQYF
TRBV28	TRBJ2-1	CASSFSRTGPGLHNEQFF
TRBV19	TRBJ2-7	CASSPGTSASSYEQYF
TRBV10-1	TRBJ2-1	CASSEMGASQDQTGSYNEQFF
TRBV7-8	TRBJ1-6	CASSALPGGGRNSPLHF
TRBV6-1	TRBJ1-5	CASSDWGGQSQPQHF
TRBV7-2	TRBJ1-1	CASSFRGWSTEAFF
TRBV18	TRBJ2-5	CASSPRTGGETQYF
TRBV7-2	TRBJ2-5	CASSLTAGGETQYF
TRBV7-7	TRBJ2-5	CASSTRVWETQYF
TRBV5-6	TRBJ2-6	CASSFPLSSGANGLTF
TRBV10-3	TRBJ1-3	CATFAAFFSGNTIYF
TRBV29-1	TRBJ2-1	CSVVFVSSYNEQFF
TRBV9	TRBJ2-7	CASSTGQGYEQYF
TRBV29-1	TRBJ2-3	CSVDSGLAGSTDTQYF
TRBV11-3	TRBJ2-7	CASSPRDRVYEQYF
TRBV28	TRBJ1-2	CASSSTGFYGYTF
TRBV7-9	TRBJ2-5	CASSKLAGGETQYF
TRBV19	TRBJ2-3	CASSTGLSTDTQYF
TRBV11-3	TRBJ2-7	CASSLVPAYEQYF
TRBV19	TRBJ2-2	CASTGTGNTGELFF
TRBV11-3	TRBJ2-2	CASSFAAAYNTGELFF
TRBV27	TRBJ1-1	CASSFSGNTEAFF
TRBV9	TRBJ2-5	CASSGAGFQETQYF
TRBV15	TRBJ2-3	CATSRAGNTDTQYF
TRBV11-2	TRBJ1-6	CASSSDDSLGSPLHF
TRBV7-9	TRBJ2-7	CASSLLLYEQYF
TRBV5-4	TRBJ2-3	CASSPTLAGSTDTQYF
TRBV5-4	TRBJ1-1	CASSLVRAGGTIRRAEAFF
TRBV7-2	TRBJ1-4	CASSLGGQPTSKKLFF
TRBV28	TRBJ1-2	CASSSVSGGVYGYTF
TRBV5-1	TRBJ2-5	CASSKFSGAEETQYF
TRBV9	TRBJ1-3	CASSVGVSAARSGNTIYF
TRBV28	TRBJ1-2	CASAGTGGSGYTF
TRBV27	TRBJ2-7	CASSFGGPPYEQYF
TRBV4-3	TRBJ2-2	CASSQALTGELFF
TRBV7-2	TRBJ2-2	CASSLDGGYTGELFF
TRBV19	TRBJ1-1	CASSIRAAVEMNTEAFF
TRBV19	TRBJ1-1	CASSIAEGLGTEAFF
TRBV15	TRBJ2-7	CATSRVRGYEQYF
TRBV6-4	TRBJ2-3	CASSDGAGGDTQYF
TRBV5-1	TRBJ2-3	CASSLAVTADTQYF
TRBV14	TRBJ1-1	CASSQVLSSEAFF
TRBV11-3	TRBJ2-7	CASSPVLAGSVEQYF
TRBV14	TRBJ1-1	CASSQDFGTFERGSTEAFF
TRBV6-6	TRBJ2-2	CASSAQGFTGELFF
TRBV28	TRBJ1-6	CASSRTGVKGLDF
TRBV7-9	TRBJ2-7	CASSFSGGPSLYEQYF
TRBV4-3	TRBJ1-1	CASSRAGGTEAFF
TRBV7-9	TRBJ2-5	CSSSPIFGETQYF